This T cell receptor beta chain was sequenced for a study of sequential checkpoint blockade in melanoma. About the study: Arm A got nivolumab then ipilimumab; arm B the reverse, 1:1.

The assay was immunoSEQ multiplex PCR, and TCRdb's table has in-frame clones only and misses some. The sample consists of 10,000 or so clones, about 80% of them appearing once. Sample treatment: randomized to nivolumab then ipilimumab (arm A) or the reverse (arm B). Specimen: CD8+ T cells sorted from blood (inferred from file names), collected from a patient given nivolumab and ipilimumab in sequence. This clonotype originated in a human donor with melanoma.

The CDR3: CASSPWPGETEAFF. The CDR3 nucleotides read TGCGCCAGCAGCCCGTGGCCCGGAGAGACTGAAGCTTTCTTT. The rearrangement uses TRBV5-1 and TRBJ1-1; D is unclear. Germline V gene lookup returns CDR1 SGHRS and CDR2 YFSETQ. The length of the CDR3 is 14 residues. The germline V and J ends were trimmed by 4 bases and 5 bases, with 15 bases remaining between them.